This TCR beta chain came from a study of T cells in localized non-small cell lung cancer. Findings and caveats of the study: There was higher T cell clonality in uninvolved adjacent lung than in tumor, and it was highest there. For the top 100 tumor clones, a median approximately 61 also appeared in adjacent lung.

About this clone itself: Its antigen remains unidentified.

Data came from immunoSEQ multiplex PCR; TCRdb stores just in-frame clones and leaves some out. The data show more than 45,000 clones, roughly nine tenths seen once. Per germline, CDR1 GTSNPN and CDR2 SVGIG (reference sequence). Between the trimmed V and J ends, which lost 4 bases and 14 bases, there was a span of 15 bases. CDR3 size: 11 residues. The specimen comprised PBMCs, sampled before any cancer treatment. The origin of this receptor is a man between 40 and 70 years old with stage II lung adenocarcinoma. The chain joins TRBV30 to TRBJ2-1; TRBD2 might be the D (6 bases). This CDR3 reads CAWKSEGDEFF. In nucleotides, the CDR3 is TGTGCCTGGAAATCGGAGGGAGATGAGTTCTTC.